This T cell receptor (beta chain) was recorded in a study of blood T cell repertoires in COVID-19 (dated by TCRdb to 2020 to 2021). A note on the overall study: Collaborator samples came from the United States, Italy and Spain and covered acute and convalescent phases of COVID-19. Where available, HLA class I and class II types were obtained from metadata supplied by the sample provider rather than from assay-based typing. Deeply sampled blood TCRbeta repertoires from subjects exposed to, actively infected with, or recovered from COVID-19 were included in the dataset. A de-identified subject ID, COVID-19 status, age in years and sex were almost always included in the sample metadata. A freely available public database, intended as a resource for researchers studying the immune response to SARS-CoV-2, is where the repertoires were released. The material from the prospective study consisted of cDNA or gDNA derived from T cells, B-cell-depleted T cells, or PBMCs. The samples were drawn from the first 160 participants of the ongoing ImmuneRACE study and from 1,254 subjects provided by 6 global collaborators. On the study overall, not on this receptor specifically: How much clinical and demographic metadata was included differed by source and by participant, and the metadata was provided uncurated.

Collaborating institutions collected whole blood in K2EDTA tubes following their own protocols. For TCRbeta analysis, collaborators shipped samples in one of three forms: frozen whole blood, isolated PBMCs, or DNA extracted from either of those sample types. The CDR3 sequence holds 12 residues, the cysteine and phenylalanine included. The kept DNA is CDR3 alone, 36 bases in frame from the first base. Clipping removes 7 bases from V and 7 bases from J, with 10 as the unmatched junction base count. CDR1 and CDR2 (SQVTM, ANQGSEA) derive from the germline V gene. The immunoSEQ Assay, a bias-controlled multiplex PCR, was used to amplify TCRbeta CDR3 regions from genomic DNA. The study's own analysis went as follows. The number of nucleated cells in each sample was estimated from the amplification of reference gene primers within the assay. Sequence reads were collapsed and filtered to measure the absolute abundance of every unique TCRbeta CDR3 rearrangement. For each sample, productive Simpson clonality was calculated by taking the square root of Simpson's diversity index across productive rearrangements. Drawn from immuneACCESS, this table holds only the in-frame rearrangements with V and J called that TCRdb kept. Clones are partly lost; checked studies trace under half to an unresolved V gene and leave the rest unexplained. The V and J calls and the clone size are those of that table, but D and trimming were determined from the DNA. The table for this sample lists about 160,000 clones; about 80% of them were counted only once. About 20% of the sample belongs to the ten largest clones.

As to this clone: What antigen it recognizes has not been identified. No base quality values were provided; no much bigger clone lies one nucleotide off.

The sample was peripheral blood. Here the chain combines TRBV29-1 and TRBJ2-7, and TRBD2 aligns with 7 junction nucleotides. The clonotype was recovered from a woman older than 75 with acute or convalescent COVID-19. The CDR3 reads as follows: CSGTSDSGEQYF. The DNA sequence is TGCAGCGGCACTAGCGATTCAGGGGAGCAGTACTTC.